The 9 T cell receptor beta chains listed next were all sequenced from one sample in a study of stem cell transplantation in POMP-related autoinflammatory disease. Sequenced by immunoSEQ multiplex PCR; TCRdb stores in-frame clones only, minus some. The sample holds thousands of clones, about 88% seen once. The material sequenced was CD8+ T cells from PBMCs, taken after stem cell transplantation. These TCRs come from a human patient with POMP-related autoinflammation and immune dysregulation (PRAID). T cells may partly derive from the graft donor.

There are a few counts of this clone. This chain links TRBV7-9 with TRBJ1-1, with D hard to call. The CDR3 extends over 12 amino acids. V was shortened by 1 base and J by 0 bases, with 0 bases between the two germline ends. From germline, CDR1 is SEHNR and CDR2 FQNEAQ (reference sequence). CDR3 sequence: CASSLVNTEAFF. Here the CDR3 DNA reads TGTGCCAGCAGCTTAGTGAACACTGAAGCTTTCTTT.

The V gene is TRBV5-1, the J gene TRBJ2-1; D unclear. CDR3 length: 12 residues. V lost 7 bases and J lost 5, with 10 bases in between. CDR1 and CDR2 (germline): SGHRS, YFSETQ. The CDR3 sequence: CASLDWNNEQFF. CDR3 DNA: TGCGCCAGCTTAGACTGGAACAATGAGCAGTTCTTC. Using reference TRBV5-1 and TRBJ2-1 for the parts outside the CDR3, the full variable domain is KAGVTQTPRYLIKTRGQQVTLSCSPISGHRSVSWYQQTPGQGLQFLFEYFSETQRNKGNFPGRFSGRQFSNSRSEMNVSTLELGDSALYLCASLDWNNEQFFGPGTRLTVL.

This clone ranks as large. The chain employs TRBV29-1 and TRBJ1-2; D not certain. V gave up 4 bases and J gave up 5 bases, with 8 bases separating them. The germline V gene encodes CDR1 SQVTM and CDR2 ANQGSEA. The CDR3 has 11 residues. Here the CDR3 reads CSVVTEYGYTF. The DNA of the CDR3 is TGCAGCGTTGTAACAGAGTATGGCTACACCTTC.

The CDR3 nucleotides read TGTGCCAGCAGTGGTTGGGGTAGCGGGAGGACAGAGACCCAGTACTTC. Amino acid sequence: CASSGWGSGRTETQYF. The gene calls are TRBV2 and TRBJ2-5; 10 bases map to TRBD2. V trimming: 4 bases; J trimming: 4 bases; junction bases outside the gene matches: 9. Germline CDR1 SNHLY, CDR2 FYNNEI. The CDR3 extends over 16 amino acids.

The V call is TRBV4-1, the J call TRBJ2-1, with a tentative D call TRBD2 (6 bases). Trimming took 1 base from V and 8 from J, leaving 15 bases between them. The germline gives CDR1 MGHRA, CDR2 YSYEKL. There are 15 residues in the CDR3. This CDR3 is CASSQGVGGGYEQFF. Here the CDR3 DNA reads TGCGCCAGCAGCCAAGGAGTCGGGGGAGGCTATGAGCAGTTCTTC.

This chain connects TRBV24-1 to TRBJ2-5; 7 bases line up with TRBD1. CDR3 length equals 15 residues. V was pared by 0 bases and J by 2 bases, with 2 bases of the junction left unmatched. The germline gives CDR1 KGHDR, CDR2 SFDVKD. The CDR3 loop is CATSDLRDSQETQYF. CDR3 DNA: TGTGCCACCAGTGATTTGCGGGACAGTCAAGAGACCCAGTACTTC.

V and J are TRBV5-8 and TRBJ2-1; TRBD2 aligns across 12 bases. CDR3 length equals 16 residues. The V gene end was trimmed by 3 bases and the J gene end by 2 bases; junction bases not matched to a gene: 3. Germline CDR1 and CDR2: SGHTS and YDEGEE. The CDR3 sequence: CASSYLAGGPYNEQFF. The CDR3, as DNA: TGTGCCAGCAGCTATCTAGCGGGGGGGCCCTACAATGAGCAGTTCTTC. Looking up the rest from reference TRBV5-8 and TRBJ2-1 gives the full variable domain: EAGVTQSPTHLIKTRGQQATLRCSPISGHTSVYWYQQALGLGLQFLLWYDEGEERNRGNFPPRFSGRQFPNYSSELNVNALELEDSALYLCASSYLAGGPYNEQFFGPGTRLTVL.

The V and J genes are TRBV4-1 and TRBJ2-2, with D maybe TRBD1 (6 bases). The CDR3 runs 15 residues. Deletions cut 4 bases from V and 4 bases from J, with 13 bases between. Germline V lookup: CDR1 MGHRA, CDR2 YSYEKL. The CDR3 DNA sequence: TGCGCCAGCAGCCTTGGGGGCTCGTTCACCGGGGAGCTGTTTTTT. Protein sequence: CASSLGGSFTGELFF.

This rearrangement joins TRBV25-1 to TRBJ1-1, with D uncertain. Trimming removed 4 bases from V and 6 bases from J, with 9 bases in between. CDR1 and CDR2 (germline): MGHDK, SYGVNS. This CDR3 is built from 12 residues. The CDR3 region has the DNA TGTGCCAGCAGTGGGTGGGGTCCTGAAGCTTTCTTT. This encodes CASSGWGPEAFF.